Listed below are T cell receptor beta chains from one sample, sequenced in a study of blood T cell repertoires in COVID-19. TCRdb's table, derived via immunoSEQ multiplex PCR, lists solely in-frame clones and lacks some. The sample lists around 400,000 clones; around 87% were seen once. Material for sequencing was peripheral blood. All receptors derive from a young woman with COVID-19, enrolled during active disease. Both conserved end residues are part of each CDR3. The D gene is left open where the match is weak. The size entry is marked missing in some rows and otherwise reads once, few, many or a size class.

>TRBV19|.|TRBJ1-6|.
CASRSQGNSPLHF
TGTGCCAGTCGAAGCCAGGGAAATTCACCCCTCCACTTT
>TRBV5-1|.|TRBJ2-7|TRBD2
CASSPGTSGASYEQYF
TGCGCCAGCAGCCCAGGGACTAGCGGAGCCTCCTACGAGCAGTACTTC
>TRBV11-3|.|TRBJ2-3|TRBD2
CASSLDGREENTQYF
TGTGCCAGCAGCTTAGACGGGAGGGAGGAGAATACGCAGTATTTT
>TRBV27|.|TRBJ1-1|.
CASSFANEAFF
TGTGCCAGCAGTTTCGCGAATGAAGCTTTCTTT
>TRBV27|.|TRBJ2-7|TRBD2
CASSLNSGSLSYEQYF
TGTGCCAGCAGTTTAAATAGCGGGAGTTTATCCTACGAGCAGTACTTC
>TRBV5-4|.|TRBJ2-7|.
CASSGGLGGEQYF
TGTGCCAGCAGCGGTGGACTAGGGGGCGAGCAGTACTTC
>TRBV15|.|TRBJ1-6|.
CATSRDPGRALHF
TGTGCCACCAGCAGAGATCCGGGTAGAGCCCTCCACTTT
>TRBV27|.|TRBJ1-5|TRBD1
CASSSRQGGNQPQHF
TGTGCCAGCAGTAGTAGACAGGGGGGCAATCAGCCCCAGCATTTT
>TRBV2|once|TRBJ2-3|TRBD1
CASTGTGTDTQYF
TGTGCCAGCACAGGGACAGGGACAGATACGCAGTATTTT
>TRBV24-1|.|TRBJ2-7|TRBD2
CATSDWRENYEQYF
TGTGCCACCAGTGATTGGCGGGAGAACTACGAGCAGTACTTC
>TRBV28|.|TRBJ2-1|TRBD2
CASSRGLAIYNEQFF
TGTGCCAGCAGCCGCGGACTAGCGATTTACAATGAGCAGTTCTTC
>TRBV5-1|.|TRBJ2-5|TRBD1
CASSLLTGQGARETQYF
TGCGCCAGCAGCTTGCTCACGGGACAGGGGGCTCGGGAGACCCAGTACTTC
>TRBV11-2|.|TRBJ2-7|.
CASSFGTYEQYF
TGTGCCAGCAGCTTTGGCACCTACGAGCAGTACTTC
>TRBV5-1|.|TRBJ2-7|TRBD2
CASSPEGLAGVGEQYF
TGCGCCAGCAGCCCGGAAGGACTAGCGGGAGTGGGGGAGCAGTACTTC
>TRBV5-1|.|TRBJ1-5|.
CASSLAPGLNQPQHF
TGCGCCAGCAGCTTGGCCCCAGGGTTAAATCAGCCCCAGCATTTT
>TRBV3-1/TRBV3-2|.|TRBJ2-3|TRBD2
CASSQTSGDSTDTQYF
TGTGCCAGCAGCCAGACTAGCGGGGATAGCACAGATACGCAGTATTTT
>TRBV3-1/TRBV3-2|.|TRBJ2-3|.
CASSQVAVADTQYF
TGTGCCAGCAGCCAAGTAGCGGTGGCAGATACGCAGTATTTT
>TRBV24-1|once|TRBJ2-3|TRBD2
CATSDLSRAGDGADTQYF
TGTGCCACCAGTGATTTGTCCCGAGCGGGAGACGGGGCAGATACGCAGTATTTT
>TRBV28|.|TRBJ2-2|TRBD2
CASSFLAGAGELFF
TGTGCCAGCAGTTTTTTAGCGGGAGCCGGGGAGCTGTTTTTT